A single sample gave rise to the 2 T cell receptor beta chains below, sequenced in a study of blood T cell repertoires in COVID-19. Only in-frame clones appear in the TCRdb table, and some are missing; sequencing was by immunoSEQ multiplex PCR. The repertoire holds 300,000 to 350,000 clones, 85% to 90% seen once, with 3.5% to 4.5% in the top ten. Sequenced sample: PBMCs or T cells enriched from blood (not recorded which). The source of these receptors is a woman aged 18-29 years with acute COVID-19.

J is TRBJ1-2 and V is TRBV19; D gene ambiguous. The CDR3 runs to 15 residues. V was shortened by 8 bases and J by 8 bases, with 24 bases between the two germline ends. Germline V gene sequence: CDR1 LNHDA, CDR2 SQIVND (reference sequence). The CDR3, as DNA: TGTGCCAGTTTACCGCCTGGAGGGAGAGAAGGGGGCTACACCTTC. Translated, it gives CASLPPGGREGGYTF.

The V gene is TRBV18, the J gene TRBJ2-7; 8 nucleotides match TRBD1. The CDR3 runs to 13 residues. Looked up from germline, CDR1 is KGHSH and CDR2 is LQKENI. The J segment lost 3 bases and the V segment lost 4 bases, leaving 2 bases of the junction unmatched. The CDR3 nucleotides read TGTGCCAGCTCACGTACAGGGGGCTACGAGCAGTACTTC. Translation: CASSRTGGYEQYF.